This entry describes one T cell receptor (beta chain). There are a few counts of this clone. Its target antigen remains unknown. Nothing much larger sits one base from this clone, and base qualities are not available. The CDR3 goes from the cysteine to the phenylalanine over 17 residues. The DNA shown is the 51-base CDR3, in frame from base 1. V trim: 0 bases; J trim: 2 bases; unmatched bases: 5. The germline V gene yields SGHRS for CDR1 and YFSETQ for CDR2. This sample is drawn from a study of CD8+ T cells in alopecia areata (dated by TCRdb to the late 2010s). Broadly, across the study: Treated patients were enrolled in an open-label pilot trial of oral tofacitinib at 5 to 10 mg twice daily for moderate-to-severe alopecia areata. Patients stayed on tofacitinib for 6 to 18 months and then had 6 months of follow-up off drug so that delayed response and recurrence could be assessed. To study T cell clonal expansion in alopecia areata, the researchers applied high-throughput TCRbeta sequencing to both the C3H/HeJ mouse model and human patients. Human TCRbeta sequencing covered scalp tissue and sorted CD4+ and CD8+ peripheral blood T cells from patchy and totalis/universalis alopecia areata patients and healthy controls. Biopsies were taken from tofacitinib-treated patients at baseline and again at 4 and 24 weeks into treatment, and several of those patients also had a later scalp biopsy. Scalp clonality was compared among normal scalp (n=4), patchy alopecia areata scalp (n=8), and alopecia totalis/universalis scalp (n=8). RNA was obtained with the PAXgene miRNA kit for fixed scalp, the miRNeasy kit for PBMCs, and the RNeasy kit for mouse skin. TCRbeta CDR3 regions were amplified by immunoSEQ multiplex PCR with 35 Vbeta forward and 13 Jbeta reverse primers.

The library came from the immunoSEQ multiplex PCR assay. RNA was extracted from all samples and reverse transcribed into cDNA, which served as template for TCR sequencing. First-strand cDNA was synthesized using SuperScript III with a 2:1 mix of oligo-dT and random hexamers. A synthetic immune receptor repertoire was used to gauge amplification bias, and whatever bias remained was removed computationally. The published analysis was carried out like this. Raw reads were preprocessed to remove errors, and CDR3 was defined by IMGT conventions from the conserved cysteine to phenylalanine. Clonality was computed as 1 minus the Shannon entropy, with the entropy normalized by log2 of the number of productive unique TCRs. CD4 or CD8 identity of scalp clones was inferred by cross-referencing scalp TCRbeta sequences with sorted blood CD4 and CD8 repertoires. TCRdb limited this immuneACCESS table to in-frame rearrangements with V and J called. A share of clones is missing; checked studies link under half to unresolved V genes, and the rest is unexplained. Clone size and the V and J calls come from that table; the DNA yielded D and trimming. For this sample there are about 250,000 clones; about two thirds appear just once. The ten largest clones take up 1% to 1.5% of the sample.

The time point tag for this specimen amounts to: baseline before oral tofacitinib. Peripheral blood and lesional scalp punch biopsies were obtained from patients with alopecia areata. After PBMCs were isolated by density centrifugation and stained for CD3, CD4 and CD8, a FACSAria was used to sort CD4+ and CD8+ T cells. What the authors observed across the whole study: Shared TCR sequences between patients were less evident than in mice, which may be partly attributable to HLA diversity in the patient population. Unlike mouse skin, where gammadelta T cells dominate, normal human skin contains resident alphabeta T cells that get sequenced too, which complicates analysis of the scalp TCR repertoire. Lesional scalp, especially in alopecia totalis/universalis, showed higher clonality and more expanded CD8+ clones than normal scalp, suggesting antigenic drive.

This specimen was CD4+ T cells sorted from blood, taken at week 0. This receptor was obtained from a human donor with alopecia areata. The rearrangement combines TRBV5-1 with TRBJ2-3, and 11 junctional nucleotides match TRBD2. The DNA sequence is as follows: TGCGCCAGCAGCTTGGCCCCGGGACTAGCGGCCACAGATACGCAGTATTTT. The translation is CASSLAPGLAATDTQYF.